This T cell receptor (beta chain) was recovered during a study of cytomegalovirus exposure and HLA in healthy donors. Study-wide background: There were 100 million to 120 million unique TCR beta sequences, drawn from about 200 million T cells, in an earlier analysis.

This CDR3 spans 18 amino acids. Germline CDR1 reads MGHRA; CDR2 reads YSYEKL. The V and J ends lost 3 bases and 3 bases, in that order; junction bases with no gene match: 11. The PCR was carried out with 60 Vbeta primers and 13 Jbeta primers. Profiled with immunoSEQ multiplex PCR; TCRdb holds only in-frame clones, not every one. The data contain 100,000 to 120,000 clones, over 75% of them singletons. General observations from the study: Clonal expansion was found to be greater in HLA-associated TCR beta chains than in equally common others in a later analysis.

This clone has a handful of counts. Its antigen remains unidentified. The rearrangement links TRBV4-1 to TRBJ2-3, with TRBD1 matching over 11 bases. This TCR derives from a man aged 30 to 45 in good health and CMV-seropositive. Sequences were obtained from PBMCs. CDR3 loop: CASSHPGAGQGATDTQYF. The CDR3 DNA is TGCGCCAGCAGCCACCCCGGGGCCGGACAGGGGGCAACAGATACGCAGTATTTT.